This TCR beta chain was found in a study of post-analysis software for immune sequencing data. Study-wide background: The disease courses covered relapsing-remitting, secondary progressive and progressive-relapsing multiple sclerosis. General study results and limits: Those with multiple sclerosis, the patient group, showed significantly lower normalized Chao1 diversity than controls. Analysis by F measure revealed that same-batch samples clustered strongly together. Elevated frequency relative to controls characterized several TRBV segments in patients, TRBV5-6, TRBV5-1 and TRBV20-1 among them.

Concerning this clonotype: Antigen specificity is unknown.

The germline CDR1 and CDR2 sequences are DFQATT and SNEGSKA (reference sequence). This CDR3 contains 16 residues. Trimming removed 1 base at V and 2 bases at J, with 15 bases between. Unique-molecular-identifier-tagged TCR beta cDNA libraries were used. The authors obtained some 500,000 cDNA molecules from approximately 1 to 10 million T cells. TCRdb called the PCR reads again in MiXCR, with one record for every CDR3 protein. The sample has some 690,000 distinct CDR3 sequences, less than 35% seen once; the top ten hold roughly 0.53%. The chain joins TRBV20-1 to TRBJ2-1, with D possibly matching TRBD2 (7 bases). The receptor comes from a girl aged 5-17 years with multiple sclerosis. Sequenced input: blood. CDR3 residues: CSARGHREGAYNEQFF. The DNA for the CDR3 is TGCAGTGCTAGAGGTCATAGGGAGGGGGCCTACAATGAGCAGTTCTTC.